The 6 T cell receptor beta chains given below trace back to one sample, sequenced in a study of shared clonotypes between healthy human individuals. Naivety among CD8 cells was defined by CD45RO negativity and positive CCR7 selection, thereby excluding terminally differentiated effector memory CD45RA+ cells. TCRdb's copy holds only in-frame clones and misses some; the assay was immunoSEQ multiplex PCR. The sample has around 2.1 million clones, about 92% seen once. The sample comprised naive CD8+ T cells from PBMCs. The receptors were sampled from a man aged 18 to 30 in good health. Some clones in this sample may be carry-over from other donors' samples.

The V and J genes are TRBV29-1 and TRBJ2-5; 10 bases align to TRBD2. The trim removed 6 bases at V and 2 bases at J, leaving 9 bases unmatched. Germline CDR1 is SQVTM and CDR2 is ANQGSEA. This CDR3 spans 15 amino acids. As DNA, the CDR3 is TGCAGCGTCGCCCGGACTAGCGGATTACAAGAGACCCAGTACTTC. It translates to CSVARTSGLQETQYF.

CDR3 bases: TGTGCCAGCAGGGCTCGAGTAAGAGAAAAACTGTTTTTT. As protein: CASRARVREKLFF. The chain has TRBV28 and TRBJ1-4; no clear D. V was trimmed by 6 bases and J by 8 bases, leaving 13 bases between them. CDR3 length: 13 amino acids. In germline, CDR1 is MDHEN, CDR2 SYDVKM.

The CDR3 spells CASSSSRDEEGNQPQHF. The CDR3 nucleotides read TGTGCCAGCAGTTCCTCCCGGGACGAAGAGGGCAATCAGCCCCAGCATTTT. The chain carries TRBV28 and TRBJ1-5; tentatively, D is TRBD1 (5 bases). The ends were cut back, 4 bases at V and 2 bases at J, with 18 bases in the middle. The CDR3 contains 17 residues. The germline gives CDR1 MDHEN, CDR2 SYDVKM.

This sequence joins TRBV20-1 and TRBJ2-7; possibly TRBD2 for D (5 bases). CDR3 length equals 11 residues. The germline CDR1 and CDR2 sequences are DFQATT and SNEGSKA (reference sequence). Deletions cut 7 bases from V and 3 bases from J, with 10 bases between. The CDR3 reads CSGRAFYEQYF. CDR3 nucleotide sequence: TGCAGTGGGCGGGCTTTCTACGAGCAGTACTTC.

The chain employs TRBV7-7 and TRBJ2-2, with D unclear. CDR3 size: 15 residues. From germline, CDR1 is SSHAT and CDR2 FNYEAQ (reference sequence). V lost 5 bases to trimming and J lost 6 bases, with 16 bases between them. The CDR3 DNA reads TGTGCCAGCAGCGAGTCCCGTATTTTGCCCGGGGAGCTGTTTTTT. Protein: CASSESRILPGELFF.

CDR3 bases: TGTGCCAGCAGCCACCCTCCTAGCGGGGAGAGGTGGGGTACAGATACGCAGTATTTT. Its protein product is CASSHPPSGERWGTDTQYF. The chain carries TRBV9 and TRBJ2-3; 9 bases are a match to TRBD2. V lost 4 bases to trimming and J lost 3 bases; unmatched junction nucleotides: 18. The CDR3 covers 19 residues. The germline gives CDR1 SGDLS, CDR2 YYNGEE.